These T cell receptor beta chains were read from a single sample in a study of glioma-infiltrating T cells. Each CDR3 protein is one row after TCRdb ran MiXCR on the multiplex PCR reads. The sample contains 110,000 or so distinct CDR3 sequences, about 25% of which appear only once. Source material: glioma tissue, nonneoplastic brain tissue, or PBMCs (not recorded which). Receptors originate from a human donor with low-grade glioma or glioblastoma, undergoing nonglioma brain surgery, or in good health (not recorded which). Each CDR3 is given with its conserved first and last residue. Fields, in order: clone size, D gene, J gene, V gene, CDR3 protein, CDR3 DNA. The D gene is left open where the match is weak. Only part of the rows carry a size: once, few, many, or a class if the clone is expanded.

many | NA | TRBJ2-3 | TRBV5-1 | CASSRRGFGVADTQYF | TGCGCCAGCAGCCGTCGGGGATTCGGAGTAGCAGATACGCAGTATTTT
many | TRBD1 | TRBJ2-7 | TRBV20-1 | CSAKTGRYEQYF | TGCAGTGCTAAGACAGGGCGCTACGAGCAGTACTTC
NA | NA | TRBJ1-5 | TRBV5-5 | CASSSGPGTYSNQPRHF | TGTGCCAGCAGCTCCGGCCCGGGAACTTATAGCAATCAGCCCCGGCATTTT
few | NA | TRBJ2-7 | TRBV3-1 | CASSQTGPWEQYF | TGTGCCAGCAGCCAGACAGGCCCCTGGGAGCAGTACTTC
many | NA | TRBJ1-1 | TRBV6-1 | CASSLVPPAAEAFF | TGTGCCAGCAGTCTAGTCCCTCCGGCCGCCGAAGCTTTCTTT
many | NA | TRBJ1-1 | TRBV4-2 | CASLEGGNTEAFF | TGTGCCAGCCTTGAAGGCGGAAACACTGAAGCTTTCTTT
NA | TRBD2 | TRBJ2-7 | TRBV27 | CASSPMGGTSGMYEQYF | TGTGCCAGCAGCCCTATGGGCGGTACTAGCGGAATGTACGAGCAGTACTTC
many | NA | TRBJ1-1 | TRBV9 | CASSVDGHTEAFF | TGTGCCAGCAGCGTAGATGGTCACACTGAAGCTTTCTTT
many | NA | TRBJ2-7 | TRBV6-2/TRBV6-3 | CASRPTSALYEQYF | TGTGCCAGCAGGCCGACTAGTGCTCTCTACGAGCAGTACTTC
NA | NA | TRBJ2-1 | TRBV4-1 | CASSQDPAWSSPNEQFF | TGCGCCAGCAGCCAAGATCCGGCGTGGAGCTCCCCCAATGAGCAGTTCTTC
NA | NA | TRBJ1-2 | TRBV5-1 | CASSRAGETHGYTF | TGCGCCAGCAGCCGCGCAGGGGAGACGCATGGCTACACCTTC
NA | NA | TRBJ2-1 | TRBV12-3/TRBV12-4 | CASTPDSNEQFF | TGTGCCAGCACCCCCGACAGCAATGAGCAGTTCTTC
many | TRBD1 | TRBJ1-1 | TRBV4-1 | CASSQIDRALNTEAFF | TGCGCCAGCAGCCAGATTGACAGGGCTCTGAACACTGAAGCTTTCTTT
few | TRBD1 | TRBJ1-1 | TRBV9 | CASSETGGFEAFF | TGTGCCAGCAGCGAGACAGGGGGTTTTGAAGCTTTCTTT
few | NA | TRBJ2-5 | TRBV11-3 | CASSARVRETQYF | TGTGCCAGCAGCGCCAGGGTTAGAGAGACCCAGTACTTC
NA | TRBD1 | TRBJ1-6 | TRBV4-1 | CASSQGPPQGASLNSPIHF | TGCGCCAGCAGCCAGGGCCCCCCACAGGGGGCGAGCCTGAATTCACCCATCCACTTT
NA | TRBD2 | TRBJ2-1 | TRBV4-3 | CASSQETSGGANEQFF | TGCGCCAGCAGCCAAGAAACTAGCGGGGGGGCAAATGAGCAGTTCTTC
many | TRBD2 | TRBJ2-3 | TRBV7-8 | CASSKRTSGSTDTQYF | TGTGCCAGCAGCAAACGGACTAGCGGAAGCACAGATACGCAGTATTTT
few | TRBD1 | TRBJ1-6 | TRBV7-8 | CASSYRPGGNYSPLHF | TGTGCCAGCAGCTATCGGCCAGGGGGCAATTATTCACCCCTCCACTTT
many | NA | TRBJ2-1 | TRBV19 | CASSIDLGHYNEQFF | TGTGCCAGTAGTATAGATCTAGGACACTACAATGAGCAGTTCTTC
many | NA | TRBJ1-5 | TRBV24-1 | CATSDIGGVGQPQHF | TGTGCCACCAGTGATATAGGGGGGGTCGGCCAGCCCCAGCATTTT
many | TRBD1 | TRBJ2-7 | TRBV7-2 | CASSPDRGFSYEQYF | TGTGCCAGCAGTCCGGACAGGGGATTCTCCTACGAGCAGTACTTC
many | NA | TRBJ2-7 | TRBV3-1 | CASSQEDSFGYEQYF | TGTGCCAGCAGCCAAGAAGATAGTTTTGGGTACGAGCAGTACTTC
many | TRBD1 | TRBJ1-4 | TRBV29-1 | CSAIDRGSNEKLFF | TGCAGCGCTATTGACAGGGGAAGTAATGAAAAACTGTTTTTT
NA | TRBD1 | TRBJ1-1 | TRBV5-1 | CASSEGTGVSNTEAFF | TGCGCCAGCAGCGAGGGGACAGGGGTTTCGAACACTGAAGCTTTCTTT
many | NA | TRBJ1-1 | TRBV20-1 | CSAREGSGDTEAFF | TGCAGTGCTAGAGAGGGCAGCGGGGATACTGAAGCTTTCTTT
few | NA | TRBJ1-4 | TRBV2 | CASSGRYEKLFF | TGTGCCAGCAGCGGACGGTACGAAAAACTGTTTTTT
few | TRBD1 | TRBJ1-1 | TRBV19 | CASTRQGLVMNTEAFF | TGTGCCAGTACCAGACAGGGACTCGTCATGAACACTGAAGCTTTCTTT
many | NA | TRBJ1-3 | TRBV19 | CASSVTPSGNTIYF | TGTGCCAGTAGTGTGACACCTTCTGGGAACACCATATATTTT
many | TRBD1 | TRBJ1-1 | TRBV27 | CASISLGRPTQGTEAFF | TGTGCCAGCATCTCCCTAGGCCGTCCCACACAGGGGACTGAAGCTTTCTTT
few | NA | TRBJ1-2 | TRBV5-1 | CASSLEAVSYGYTF | TGCGCCAGCAGCTTGGAGGCAGTTTCCTATGGCTACACCTTC
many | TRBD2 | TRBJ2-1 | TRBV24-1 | CATSETSGKNEQFF | TGTGCCACCAGTGAGACTAGCGGGAAAAATGAGCAGTTCTTC
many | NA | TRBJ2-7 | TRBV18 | CASSPVNTGRPYEQYF | TGTGCCAGCTCACCAGTTAATACGGGGCGCCCATACGAGCAGTACTTC
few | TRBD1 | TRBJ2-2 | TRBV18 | CASSPGQGNTGELFF | TGTGCCAGCTCACCTGGACAGGGGAACACCGGGGAGCTGTTTTTT
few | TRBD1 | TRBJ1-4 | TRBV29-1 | CSAQTGDEKLFF | TGCAGCGCCCAGACAGGGGATGAAAAACTGTTTTTT
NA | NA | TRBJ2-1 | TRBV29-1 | CSVEPIRRQSYNEQFF | TGCAGCGTTGAGCCAATCCGCCGACAGTCCTACAATGAGCAGTTCTTC
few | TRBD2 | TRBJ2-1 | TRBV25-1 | CASSVGGSISYNEQFF | TGTGCCAGCAGCGTCGGCGGGAGCATCTCCTACAATGAGCAGTTCTTC
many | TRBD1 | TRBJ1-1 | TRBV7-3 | CASSSTGAGVTEAFF | TGTGCCAGCAGCTCTACAGGGGCGGGCGTCACTGAAGCTTTCTTT
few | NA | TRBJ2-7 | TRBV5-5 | CASTVGTSTEQYF | TGTGCCAGCACCGTCGGGACCTCTACCGAGCAGTACTTC
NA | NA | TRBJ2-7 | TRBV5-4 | CASSLQLGASEQYF | TGTGCCAGCAGCTTGCAGCTGGGGGCTAGTGAGCAGTACTTC
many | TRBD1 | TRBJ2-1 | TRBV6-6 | CASSYNRDRGYNEQFF | TGTGCCAGCAGTTACAACCGGGACAGGGGCTACAATGAGCAGTTCTTC
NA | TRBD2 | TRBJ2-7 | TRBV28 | CATRLAGVNEQYF | TGTGCCACCAGACTAGCGGGAGTCAACGAGCAGTACTTC
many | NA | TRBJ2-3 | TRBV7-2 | CATETSSTDTQYF | TGTGCTACGGAAACTTCTAGCACAGATACGCAGTATTTT
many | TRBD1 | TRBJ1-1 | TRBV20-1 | CSASLRDRFLNTEAFF | TGCAGTGCTAGCCTTCGGGACAGGTTCTTGAACACTGAAGCTTTCTTT
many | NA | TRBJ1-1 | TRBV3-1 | CASSQGTLNTEAFF | TGTGCCAGCAGCCAGGGTACATTGAACACTGAAGCTTTCTTT
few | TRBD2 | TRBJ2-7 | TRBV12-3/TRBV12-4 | CASSRPMGGVSYEQYF | TGTGCCAGCAGTCGTCCGATGGGGGGGGTATCCTACGAGCAGTACTTC
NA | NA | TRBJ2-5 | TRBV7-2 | CAGTRAANSQETQYF | TGCGCCGGCACTCGAGCGGCGAACAGCCAAGAGACCCAGTACTTC
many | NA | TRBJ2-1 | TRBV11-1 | CASSLSRGNEQFF | TGTGCCAGCAGCTTATCCAGGGGAAATGAGCAGTTCTTC
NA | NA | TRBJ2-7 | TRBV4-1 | CASSQDLPNPEQYF | TGCGCCAGCAGCCAAGATCTCCCAAACCCCGAGCAGTACTTC
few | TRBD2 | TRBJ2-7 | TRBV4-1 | CASSQTAGGEGFYYEQYF | TGCGCCAGCAGCCAAACCGCGGGGGGTGAAGGGTTTTACTACGAGCAGTACTTC
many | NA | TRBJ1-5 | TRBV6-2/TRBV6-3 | CASSYWDTSSAQHF | TGTGCCAGCAGTTACTGGGACACGTCATCTGCCCAGCATTTT
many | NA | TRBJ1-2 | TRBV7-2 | CASSPTREGFYGYTF | TGTGCCAGCAGCCCCACTCGGGAGGGCTTCTATGGCTACACCTTC
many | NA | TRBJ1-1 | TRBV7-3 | CASSPQVHVGKTEAFF | TGTGCCAGCAGCCCCCAGGTCCACGTTGGGAAAACTGAAGCTTTCTTT
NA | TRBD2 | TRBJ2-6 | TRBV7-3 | CASSFYRTSGGANVLTF | TGTGCCAGCAGCTTTTACAGGACTAGCGGTGGGGCCAACGTCCTGACTTTC
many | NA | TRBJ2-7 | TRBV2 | CASSEAETSGYEQYF | TGTGCCAGCAGTGAAGCGGAGACTAGTGGTTACGAGCAGTACTTC